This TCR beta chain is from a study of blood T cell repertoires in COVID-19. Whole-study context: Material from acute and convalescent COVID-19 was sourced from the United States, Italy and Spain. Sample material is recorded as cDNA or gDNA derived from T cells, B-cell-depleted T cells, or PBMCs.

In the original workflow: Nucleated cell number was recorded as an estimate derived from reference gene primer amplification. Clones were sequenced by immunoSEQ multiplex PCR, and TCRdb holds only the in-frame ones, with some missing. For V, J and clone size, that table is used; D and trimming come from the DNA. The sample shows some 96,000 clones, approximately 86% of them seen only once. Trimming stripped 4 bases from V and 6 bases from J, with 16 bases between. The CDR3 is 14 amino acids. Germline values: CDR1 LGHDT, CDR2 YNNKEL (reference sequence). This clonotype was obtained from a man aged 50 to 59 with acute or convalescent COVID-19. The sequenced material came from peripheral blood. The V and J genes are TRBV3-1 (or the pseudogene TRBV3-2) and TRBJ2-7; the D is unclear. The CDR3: CASSPGLEVAEQYF. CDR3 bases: TGTGCCAGCAGCCCCGGTCTAGAGGTAGCCGAGCAGTACTTC.